The 27 T cell receptor beta chains below come from one sample, sequenced in a study of T-cell memory formation after mild COVID-19. TCRdb redid the calling of the 5' RACE reads with MiXCR, one entry per CDR3 protein. The sample carries 550,000 to 600,000 distinct CDR3 sequences, approximately 21% recorded once. Sequencing was carried out using PBMCs or a T cell subset sorted from them (not recorded which). The receptors here all came from an adult woman who had mild COVID-19 (a few samples of this study predate the infection). Cell type and time point are not known.

The chain uses TRBV12-3 or TRBV12-4 and TRBJ2-2; D is unclear. The length of the CDR3 is 15 residues. The V end lost 6 bases, the J end lost 7 bases, and 18 bases lay between the germline ends. CDR3 sequence reads: CASSRRTGQIGELFF. CDR3 nucleotide sequence: TGTGCCAGCAGCCGCCGGACCGGGCAGATCGGGGAGCTGTTTTTT.

This clonotype was detected ten times or more. The chain joins TRBV20-1 to TRBJ1-5; 7 nucleotides align to TRBD1. Per germline, CDR1 DFQATT and CDR2 SNEGSKA (reference sequence). This CDR3 contains 14 residues. J was trimmed by 6 bases and V by 2 bases; bases with no gene match: 7. The DNA for the CDR3 is TGCAGTGCTAGATCCTCAGGGGGTGGTCAGCCCCAGCATTTT. This encodes CSARSSGGGQPQHF.

This clonotype occurred many times. J is TRBJ2-7 and V is TRBV5-6; 10 positions agree with TRBD1. V lost 2 bases and J lost 0; bases outside the gene matches: 2. The CDR3 consists of 15 residues. In germline, CDR1 is SGHDT, CDR2 YYEEEE. CDR3 DNA: TGTGCCAGCAGCTTAGGGACAGGGGCCTCCTACGAGCAGTACTTC. It specifies CASSLGTGASYEQYF.

V usage is TRBV3-1 and J usage is TRBJ1-5; D not certain. Germline V gene data show CDR1 as LGHDT and CDR2 as YNNKEL (reference sequence). The CDR3 consists of 14 residues. V dropped 0 bases and J dropped 3 bases, with 6 bases sitting between them. CDR3 in DNA: TGTGCCAGCAGCCAAGACCTAATCAATCAGCCCCAGCATTTT. Translating gives CASSQDLINQPQHF.

The V call is TRBV12-3 or TRBV12-4, the J call TRBJ2-5; 10 bases agree with TRBD2. This CDR3 is built from 19 residues. V lost 3 bases, J lost 4 bases, and 17 bases stayed unmatched. The CDR3 region is CASSFRASGRQAGGETQYF. The DNA of the CDR3 is TGTGCCAGCAGTTTCCGGGCTAGCGGGAGACAAGCGGGTGGAGAGACCCAGTACTTC.

This clonotype was seen more than once but under ten times. The chain carries TRBV7-2 and TRBJ2-1; maybe TRBD2 (5 bases). Germline V gives CDR1 SGHTA, CDR2 FQGNSA. The CDR3 has 14 amino acids. Trimming removed 7 bases from V and 9 bases from J, with 19 bases in between. CDR3: CASNLRASGSEQFF. The DNA for the CDR3 is TGTGCCAGCAACTTGAGGGCGAGCGGCAGTGAGCAGTTCTTC. Together with reference TRBV7-2 and TRBJ2-1, the CDR3 gives the full variable domain: GAGVSQSPSNKVTEKGKDVELRCDPISGHTALYWYRQSLGQGLEFLIYFQGNSAPDKSGLPSDRFSAERTGGSVSTLTIQRTQQEDSAVYLCASNLRASGSEQFFGPGTRLTVL.

In its sample, this clonotype was seen a few times. The chain has TRBV4-3 and TRBJ2-3, with 13 bases lining up with TRBD2. This CDR3 region has 19 residues. Losses at the gene ends were 3 bases for V and 4 bases for J; bases not matched to a gene: 13. CDR1 is LGHNA and CDR2 is YSLEER in the germline V gene. In DNA form, the CDR3 reads TGCGCCAGCAGCCACCACAAACCACGACTAGCGGGAGGTTCAGATACGCAGTATTTT. This translates into CASSHHKPRLAGGSDTQYF.

This clonotype was counted ten times or more. This chain connects TRBV12-3 or TRBV12-4 to TRBJ2-3; D is unresolved. The V gene lost 6 bases and the J gene lost 1 base, with 11 bases spanning the gap. The CDR3 runs to 14 residues. The CDR3 spells CASSTLWGTDTQYF. CDR3 DNA: TGTGCCAGCAGCACTCTGTGGGGCACAGATACGCAGTATTTT.

This chain connects TRBV29-1 to TRBJ2-7; the D is unclear. This CDR3 has 10 residues. V was trimmed by 8 bases and J by 7 bases, leaving 12 bases between them. Germline V lookup: CDR1 SQVTM, CDR2 ANQGSEA. The CDR3 region has the DNA TGCAGCCATTGGATGGGGGAGCAGTACTTC. Protein: CSHWMGEQYF.

The chain joins TRBV11-1 to TRBJ2-5; D tentatively reads TRBD1 or TRBD2 (5 bases each). The CDR3 loop spans 16 amino acids. Germline V lookup: CDR1 SGHAT, CDR2 FQDESV (reference sequence). The V end was cut by 5 bases, the J end by 1 base, with 17 bases between. Here the CDR3 DNA reads TGTGCCAGCAGCCAATTCCTGGGGGAGAGCCAAGAGACCCAGTACTTC. This codes for CASSQFLGESQETQYF.

This sequence joins TRBV5-1 and TRBJ2-5; TRBD1 matches 7 bases. V was clipped by 2 bases and J by 1 base; unmatched bases: 11. The CDR3 runs to 17 residues. CDR1 and CDR2 from the germline V gene are SGHRS and YFSETQ. The DNA for the CDR3 is TGCGCCAGCAGCTTCGGTTTTACCGGGACAGTCCAAGAGACCCAGTACTTC. Its translation is CASSFGFTGTVQETQYF.

J is TRBJ1-3 and V is TRBV20-1; D not resolved. The CDR3 extends over 14 amino acids. The V and J ends lost 4 bases and 0 bases respectively, with 10 bases between them. Germline V gives CDR1 DFQATT, CDR2 SNEGSKA (reference sequence). The CDR3 bases are TGCAGTGCTAAAGACACCTCCTCTGGAAACACCATATATTTT. Residues: CSAKDTSSGNTIYF.

The chain uses TRBV19 and TRBJ1-5, with TRBD1 as a possible D gene (6 bases). V was clipped by 8 bases and J by 4 bases, with 12 bases between them. The CDR3 loop spans 13 amino acids. Looked up from germline, CDR1 is LNHDA and CDR2 is SQIVND (reference sequence). The CDR3 sequence is CASALQGNQPQHF. CDR3 DNA: TGTGCCAGTGCTTTACAGGGTAATCAGCCCCAGCATTTT.

This clonotype was observed a few times. The J gene is TRBJ2-2, the V gene TRBV7-9; no reliable D call. Germline V gene data show CDR1 as SEHNR and CDR2 as FQNEAQ (reference sequence). Deletions cut 4 bases from V and 4 bases from J, with 7 bases between. The CDR3 is made up of 13 amino acids. In DNA form, the CDR3 reads TGTGCCAGCAGCTCACTCGTCACCGGGGAGCTGTTTTTT. Encoded protein: CASSSLVTGELFF.

This clonotype was seen only a few times. This chain uses TRBV7-2 with TRBJ1-1; 9 bases are shared with TRBD1. The germline V gene has CDR1 SGHTA and CDR2 FQGNSA. This CDR3 is 16 amino acids long. The V segment lost 5 bases and the J segment 4 bases; nucleotides outside the gene matches: 11. The CDR3 region is CASSRRWGQGLTEAFF. The CDR3 DNA reads TGTGCCAGCAGCCGACGTTGGGGACAGGGACTCACTGAAGCTTTCTTT.

This clonotype was found many times. The chain recombines TRBV2 with TRBJ2-3, with TRBD2 matching over 8 bases. Per the germline V gene, CDR1 is SNHLY and CDR2 is FYNNEI. Losses at the gene ends were 7 bases for V and 2 bases for J; bases not matched to a gene: 5. The CDR3 is made up of 14 amino acids. The CDR3 loop is CASNQLADTDTQYF. DNA for the CDR3: TGTGCCAGCAATCAACTAGCGGACACAGATACGCAGTATTTT.

The rearrangement uses TRBV6-5 and TRBJ2-7; 7 bases map to TRBD1. The germline V gene encodes CDR1 MNHEY and CDR2 SVGAGI. This CDR3 region has 12 residues. V lost 5 bases to trimming and J lost 7 bases; unmatched junction nucleotides: 5. The CDR3 bases are TGTGCCAGCAGTCGTGACAGGGTGGAGCAGTACTTC. Translation gives CASSRDRVEQYF.

In regard to this clonotype: One end of the junction varies from germline; a read error may be responsible. The V and J genes are TRBV20-1 and TRBJ2-5; the D is unclear. The germline V gene encodes CDR1 DFQATT and CDR2 SNEGSKA (reference sequence). The CDR3 is made up of 13 amino acids. The CDR3 bases are TGCAGTGCAACCTCAGGACCACAAGCGACCCAGTACTTC. Translation gives CSATSGPQATQYF.

The genes are TRBV7-9 and TRBJ1-1; D remains unclear. The CDR3 sequence is 13 residues long. Germline assignment: CDR1 SEHNR and CDR2 FQNEAQ (reference sequence). The ends were cut back, 8 bases at V and 1 base at J, with 11 bases in the middle. CDR3 region: CASAVLGNTEAFF. The CDR3 nucleotides are TGTGCCAGCGCCGTCTTGGGGAACACTGAAGCTTTCTTT.

J is TRBJ1-2 and V is TRBV11-2, with a possible D match to TRBD1 (5 bases). CDR3 length equals 17 residues. The V end lost 3 bases, the J end lost 3 bases, and 20 bases lay between the germline ends. The germline V gene encodes CDR1 SGHAT and CDR2 FQNNGV. CDR3 loop: CASSFGEGLTPHYGYTF. CDR3 nucleotide sequence: TGTGCCAGCAGCTTTGGGGAGGGACTAACACCTCACTATGGCTACACCTTC.

This clonotype was seen ten or more times. This chain joins TRBV12-3 or TRBV12-4 and TRBJ2-7; 14 bases fit TRBD2. The CDR3 loop spans 15 amino acids. J was trimmed by 7 bases and V by 5 bases; bases with no gene match: 7. The CDR3, as DNA: TGTGCCAGCAGTATGACTAGCGGGAGGGCGGGGGAGCAGTACTTC. This sequence encodes CASSMTSGRAGEQYF.

The chain joins TRBV12-3 or TRBV12-4 to TRBJ1-5; no clear D. Trimming stripped 2 bases from V and 0 bases from J, with 8 bases between. CDR3 length equals 15 residues. CDR3 residues: CASSLSGVSNQPQHF. CDR3 DNA sequence: TGTGCCAGCAGTTTATCGGGAGTTAGCAATCAGCCCCAGCATTTT.

In its sample, this clonotype was seen a few times. V usage is TRBV5-5 and J usage is TRBJ1-2; D ambiguous. Trimming took off 6 bases at V and 0 bases at J, with 18 bases between the two ends. CDR1 SGHKS and CDR2 YYEKEE come from the germline V gene (reference sequence). The CDR3 extends over 16 amino acids. CDR3 residues: CASTLGIDSANYGYTF. CDR3 nucleotides: TGTGCCAGCACCCTAGGGATAGACTCGGCTAACTATGGCTACACCTTC.

J is TRBJ1-6 and V is TRBV18; TRBD1 matches at 7 bases. The germline gives CDR1 KGHSH, CDR2 LQKENI. CDR3 length equals 15 residues. After removal of 2 bases from V and 10 bases from J, the junction contained 8 bases not matched to a gene. CDR3 region: CASSPETGNSSPLHF. CDR3 sequence (DNA): TGTGCCAGCTCACCAGAGACAGGGAATAGCTCACCCCTCCACTTT.

V gene TRBV24-1 combines with J gene TRBJ2-5; perhaps TRBD1 as D (5 bases). V was cut by 5 bases and J by 1 base, with 7 bases left in between. This CDR3 is built from 13 residues. From germline, CDR1 is KGHDR and CDR2 SFDVKD. CDR3 nucleotide sequence: TGTGCCACCAGTGCAGACAGCCAAGAGACCCAGTACTTC. It translates to CATSADSQETQYF.

The sample holds a few counts of this clonotype. The chain carries TRBV6-2 or TRBV6-3 and TRBJ2-7; TRBD2 agrees at 7 bases. With V trimmed by 5 bases and J by 1 base, 11 bases remained unmatched. Germline-derived CDR1 and CDR2 are MNHEY and SVGEGT. This CDR3 spans 16 amino acids. The CDR3 nucleotides read TGTGCCAGCAGTCCCCCCGGGGAGGGCAAGTCCTACGAGCAGTACTTC. As protein: CASSPPGEGKSYEQYF.

The chain employs TRBV10-3 and TRBJ2-7, with D perhaps matching TRBD1 (7 bases). The length of the CDR3 is 14 residues. Germline CDR1 is ENHRY and CDR2 is SYGVKD. Trimming left V 10 bases short and J 5 bases short, with 21 bases between. The CDR3 nucleotides read TGTGCCACCGGAAAGCAGGGGGGTCGGGACGAGCAGTACTTC. Translated, it gives CATGKQGGRDEQYF.